This T cell receptor (beta chain) was observed in a study of glioma-infiltrating T cells after dendritic cell vaccination. V dropped 4 bases and J dropped 0 bases, with 3 bases sitting between them. Germline CDR1 SGDLS, CDR2 YYNGEE. The CDR3 runs 12 residues. The data were produced by immunoSEQ multiplex PCR, yet TCRdb's version contains in-frame clones alone and is incomplete. The profile shows about 92,000 clones, about nine tenths of them singletons. This sample comprised blood, obtained before dendritic cell vaccination. The source of this sequence is a human donor with glioblastoma. The rearrangement uses TRBV9 and TRBJ2-3; D call uncertain. CDR3 DNA: TGTGCCAGCAGCCTGAGCACAGATACGCAGTATTTT. Protein product: CASSLSTDTQYF.